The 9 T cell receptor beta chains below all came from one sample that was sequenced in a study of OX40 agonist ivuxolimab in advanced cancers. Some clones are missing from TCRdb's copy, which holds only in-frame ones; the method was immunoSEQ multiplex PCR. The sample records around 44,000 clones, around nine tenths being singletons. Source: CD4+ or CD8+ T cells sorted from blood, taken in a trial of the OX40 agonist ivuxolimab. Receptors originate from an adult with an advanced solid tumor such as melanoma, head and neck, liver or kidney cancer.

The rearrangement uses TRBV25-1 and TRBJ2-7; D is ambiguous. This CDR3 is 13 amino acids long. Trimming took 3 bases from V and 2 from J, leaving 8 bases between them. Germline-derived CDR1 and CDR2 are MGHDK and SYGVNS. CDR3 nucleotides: TGTGCCAGCAGTGAGGCCTACGCCTACGAGCAGTACTTC. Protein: CASSEAYAYEQYF.

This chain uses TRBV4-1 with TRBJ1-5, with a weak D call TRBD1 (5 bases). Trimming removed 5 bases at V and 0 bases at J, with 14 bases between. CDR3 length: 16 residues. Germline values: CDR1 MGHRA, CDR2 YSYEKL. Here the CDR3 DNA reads TGCGCCAGCAGCGTCGTCGTCGGGGCTAGCAATCAGCCCCAGCATTTT. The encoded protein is CASSVVVGASNQPQHF.

CDR3 sequence reads: CASSGPMGGLQETQYF. In nucleotides, the CDR3 is TGTGCCAGCAGCGGCCCGATGGGGGGCCTCCAAGAGACCCAGTACTTC. The chain recombines TRBV7-9 with TRBJ2-5; either TRBD1 or TRBD2 may supply D (6 bases each). Trimming shortened V by 5 bases and J by 1 base, and 17 bases separated the two germline ends. This CDR3 has 16 residues. The germline CDR1 and CDR2 sequences are SEHNR and FQNEAQ (reference sequence).

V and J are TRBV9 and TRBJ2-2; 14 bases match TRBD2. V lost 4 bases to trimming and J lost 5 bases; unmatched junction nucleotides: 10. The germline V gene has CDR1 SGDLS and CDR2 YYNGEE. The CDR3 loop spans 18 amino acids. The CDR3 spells CASSPRTSGGLSTGELFF. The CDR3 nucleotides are TGTGCCAGCAGCCCACGGACTAGCGGGGGGTTATCAACCGGGGAGCTGTTTTTT.

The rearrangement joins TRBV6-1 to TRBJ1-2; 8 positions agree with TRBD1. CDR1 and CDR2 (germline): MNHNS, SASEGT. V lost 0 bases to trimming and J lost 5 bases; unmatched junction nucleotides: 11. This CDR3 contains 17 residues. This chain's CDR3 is CASSEAPFKTGVYGYTF. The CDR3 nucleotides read TGTGCCAGCAGTGAAGCCCCCTTCAAGACAGGGGTATATGGCTACACCTTC.

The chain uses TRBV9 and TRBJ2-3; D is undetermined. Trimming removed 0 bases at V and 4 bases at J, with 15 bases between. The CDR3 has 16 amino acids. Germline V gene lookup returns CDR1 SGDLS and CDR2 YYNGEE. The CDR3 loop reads CASSVASLRNPDTQYF. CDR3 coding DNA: TGTGCCAGCAGCGTAGCTTCCCTACGGAACCCAGATACGCAGTATTTT.

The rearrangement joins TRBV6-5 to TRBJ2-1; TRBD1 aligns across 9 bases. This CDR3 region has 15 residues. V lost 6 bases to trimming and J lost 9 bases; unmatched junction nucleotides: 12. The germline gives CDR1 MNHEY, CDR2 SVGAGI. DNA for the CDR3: TGTGCCAGCAGCTCTTGGGACAGGGAAGGAGGTGAGCAGTTCTTC. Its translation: CASSSWDREGGEQFF.

CDR3 sequence: CASSQGPVSGNTIYF. CDR3 nucleotide sequence: TGCGCCAGCAGCCAAGGACCCGTAAGCGGAAACACCATATATTTT. The rearrangement links TRBV4-1 to TRBJ1-3, with D unclear. Germline V gene sequence: CDR1 MGHRA, CDR2 YSYEKL. V dropped 1 base and J dropped 4 bases, with 11 bases sitting between them. The CDR3 consists of 15 residues.

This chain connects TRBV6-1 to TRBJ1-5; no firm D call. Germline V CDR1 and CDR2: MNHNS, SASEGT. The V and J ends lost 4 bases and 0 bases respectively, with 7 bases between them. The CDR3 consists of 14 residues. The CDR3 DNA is TGTGCCAGCAGTGTCTTCTATAGCAATCAGCCCCAGCATTTT. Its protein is CASSVFYSNQPQHF.